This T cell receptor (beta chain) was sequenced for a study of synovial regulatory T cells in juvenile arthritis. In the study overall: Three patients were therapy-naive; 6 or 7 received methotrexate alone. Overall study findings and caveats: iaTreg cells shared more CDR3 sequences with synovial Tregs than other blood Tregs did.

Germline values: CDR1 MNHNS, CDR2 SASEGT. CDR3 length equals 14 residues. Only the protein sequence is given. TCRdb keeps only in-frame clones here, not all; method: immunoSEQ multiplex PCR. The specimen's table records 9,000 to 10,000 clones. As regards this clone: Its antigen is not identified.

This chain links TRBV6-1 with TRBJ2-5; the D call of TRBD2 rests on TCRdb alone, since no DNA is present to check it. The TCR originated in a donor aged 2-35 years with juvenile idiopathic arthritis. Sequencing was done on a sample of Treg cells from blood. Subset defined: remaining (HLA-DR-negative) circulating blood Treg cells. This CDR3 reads CASSEARLSETQYF.